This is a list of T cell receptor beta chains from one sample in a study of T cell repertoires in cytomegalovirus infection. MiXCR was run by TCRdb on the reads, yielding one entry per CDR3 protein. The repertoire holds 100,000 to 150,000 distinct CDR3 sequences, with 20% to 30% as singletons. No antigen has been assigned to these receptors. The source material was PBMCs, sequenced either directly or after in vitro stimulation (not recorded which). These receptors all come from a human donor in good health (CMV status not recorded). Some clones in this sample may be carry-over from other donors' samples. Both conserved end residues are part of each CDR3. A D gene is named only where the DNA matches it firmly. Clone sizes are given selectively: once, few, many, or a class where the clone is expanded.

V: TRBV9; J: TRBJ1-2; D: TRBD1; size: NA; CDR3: CASSVEVGGNYGYTF
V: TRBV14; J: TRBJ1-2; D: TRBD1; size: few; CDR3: CASSLKTGIGYTF
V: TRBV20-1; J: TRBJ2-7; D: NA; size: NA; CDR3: CSVIMAEWQYF
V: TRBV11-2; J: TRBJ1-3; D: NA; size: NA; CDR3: CASSFFTGNTIYF
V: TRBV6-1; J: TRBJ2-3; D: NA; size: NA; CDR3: CASSYRRSTDTQYF
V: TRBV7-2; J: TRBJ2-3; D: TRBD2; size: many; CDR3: CASSLAGRATDTQYF
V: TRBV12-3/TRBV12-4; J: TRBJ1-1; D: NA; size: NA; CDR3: CASSHSGNTEAFF
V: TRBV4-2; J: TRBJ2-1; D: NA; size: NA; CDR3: CASSQGTSFNEQFF
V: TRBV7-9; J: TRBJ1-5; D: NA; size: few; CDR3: CASSNRDQPQHF
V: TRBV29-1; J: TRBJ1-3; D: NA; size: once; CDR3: CSFYVGNTIYF
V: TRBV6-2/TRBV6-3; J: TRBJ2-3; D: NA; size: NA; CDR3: CASSPPWGSDTQYF
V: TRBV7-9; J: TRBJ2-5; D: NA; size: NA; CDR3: CASTITQQETQYF
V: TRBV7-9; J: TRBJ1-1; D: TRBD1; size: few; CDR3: CASSLGQGAYTEAFF
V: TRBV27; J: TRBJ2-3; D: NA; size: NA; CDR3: CASSWAGQGSDTQYF
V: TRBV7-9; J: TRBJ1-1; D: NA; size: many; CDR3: CASSLRAGDTEAFF
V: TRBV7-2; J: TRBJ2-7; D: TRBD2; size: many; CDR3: CASSPLSGSWDEQYF
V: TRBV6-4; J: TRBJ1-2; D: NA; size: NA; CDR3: CASSDFPNYGYTF